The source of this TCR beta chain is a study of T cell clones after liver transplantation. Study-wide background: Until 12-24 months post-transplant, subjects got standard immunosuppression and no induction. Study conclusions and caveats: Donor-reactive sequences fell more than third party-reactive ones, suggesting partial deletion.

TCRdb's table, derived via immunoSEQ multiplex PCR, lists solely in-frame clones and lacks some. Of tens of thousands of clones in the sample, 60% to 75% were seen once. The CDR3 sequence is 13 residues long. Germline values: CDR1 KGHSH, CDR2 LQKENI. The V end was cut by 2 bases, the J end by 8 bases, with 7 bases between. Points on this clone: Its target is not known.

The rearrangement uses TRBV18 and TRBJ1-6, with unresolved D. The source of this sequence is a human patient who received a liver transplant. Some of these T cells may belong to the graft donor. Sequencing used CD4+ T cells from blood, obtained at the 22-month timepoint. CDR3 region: CASSPGSDSPLHF. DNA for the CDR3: TGTGCCAGCTCACCAGGTAGCGATTCACCCCTCCACTTT.